This is a list of T cell receptor beta chains from one sample in a study of control samples from healthy donors and cancer patients. TCRdb's copy holds only in-frame clones and misses some; the assay was immunoSEQ multiplex PCR. There are 120,000 to 150,000 clones in the sample; around 90% occur only once, and roughly 10% lies in the top ten. Sequencing was carried out using blood. Source of these receptors: a young man in good health. CDR3s include the opening cysteine and the closing phenylalanine or tryptophan. Rows give clone size only sometimes, using once, few, many, or a class for an expanded clone.

V gene: TRBV6-5
J gene: TRBJ2-3
clone size: NA
CDR3 protein: CASNLDRGTDTQYF

V gene: TRBV19
J gene: TRBJ1-6
clone size: NA
CDR3 protein: CASSIQGGSNSPLHF

V gene: TRBV6-5
J gene: TRBJ1-5
clone size: NA
CDR3 protein: CASRARQYSNQPQHF

V gene: TRBV21-1
J gene: TRBJ2-6
clone size: NA
CDR3 protein: CASSKVRSSGANVLTF

V gene: TRBV7-8
J gene: TRBJ1-1
clone size: NA
CDR3 protein: CASSPREGGLSTEAFF

V gene: TRBV7-3
J gene: TRBJ2-1
clone size: once
CDR3 protein: CASSQETASSYNEQFF

V gene: TRBV29-1
J gene: TRBJ2-2
clone size: NA
CDR3 protein: CSAGQVATGELFF

V gene: TRBV6-5
J gene: TRBJ2-5
clone size: NA
CDR3 protein: CASAGLWTQYF

V gene: TRBV9
J gene: TRBJ2-7
clone size: NA
CDR3 protein: CASSVGTSYSEQYF

V gene: TRBV7-8
J gene: TRBJ2-2
clone size: NA
CDR3 protein: CASRRLAGGTGELFF

V gene: TRBV18
J gene: TRBJ1-6
clone size: few
CDR3 protein: CASSPQTGGLFPLHF

V gene: TRBV6-5
J gene: TRBJ1-3
clone size: NA
CDR3 protein: CASSYGSGNTIYF

V gene: TRBV7-9
J gene: TRBJ1-2
clone size: NA
CDR3 protein: CASSSSGGIGYGYTF

V gene: TRBV11-1
J gene: TRBJ1-1
clone size: NA
CDR3 protein: CASSLGGPMNTEAFF

V gene: TRBV9
J gene: TRBJ2-2
clone size: NA
CDR3 protein: CASNPRRGTNTGELFF

V gene: TRBV6-5
J gene: TRBJ1-3
clone size: NA
CDR3 protein: CASSYGGPGNTIYF

V gene: TRBV7-2
J gene: TRBJ2-5
clone size: NA
CDR3 protein: CASSLDGGPQTQYF

V gene: TRBV2
J gene: TRBJ1-1
clone size: NA
CDR3 protein: CASSEVTINTEAFF

V gene: TRBV5-1
J gene: TRBJ2-2
clone size: NA
CDR3 protein: CASSLGLLNTGELFF

V gene: TRBV18
J gene: TRBJ1-2
clone size: NA
CDR3 protein: CASSPGFNYGYTF

V gene: TRBV29-1
J gene: TRBJ2-3
clone size: NA
CDR3 protein: CSVIAPIESTDTQYF

V gene: TRBV28
J gene: TRBJ2-1
clone size: NA
CDR3 protein: CASMTSGRVNEQFF